The T cell receptor beta chain under discussion was sequenced for a study of blood T cell repertoires in COVID-19. Across the study: Both acute and convalescent COVID-19 samples were obtained from the United States, Italy and Spain. PBMCs, B-cell-depleted T cells, or T cells provided the cDNA or gDNA that made up the material.

Under the authors' procedure: Reference gene primer amplification in the assay estimated nucleated cell counts. Here immunoSEQ multiplex PCR was the method, and the copy in TCRdb shows in-frame clones only, minus some. V, J and clone size are taken as reported in that table, and D and trimming were inferred from the DNA itself. The sample lists a few hundred thousand clones, around 90% occurring once. CDR3 length: 14 amino acids. The V gene's germline CDR1 is MNHEY and CDR2 SMNVEV (reference sequence). With V trimmed by 2 bases and J by 8 bases, 4 bases remained unmatched. The source material was peripheral blood. The TCR comes from a man in his late teens or twenties with active or convalescent COVID-19. The V and J genes are TRBV27 and TRBJ2-3, with 10 bases matching TRBD2. In DNA, the CDR3 is TGTGCCAGCAGTTTACTAGCGGGAGTAGGTACGCAGTATTTT. Translating gives CASSLLAGVGTQYF.